The sequence of this T cell receptor (beta chain) was determined in a study of metastatic and nonmetastatic thyroid tumors. Study details: It was across blood and tumor or nodule tissue from malignant and benign thyroid patients that repertoires were compared.

Authors' methods: The study took CDR3 differences across clinicopathological groups and made a distant-metastasis classifier for papillary thyroid cancer from them. TCRdb reprocessed the PCR reads using MiXCR. These V and J calls are TCRdb output, not the study's own analysis. Of under 35,000 clones listed, approximately 31% are singletons. This clone occurred many times. As yet, its antigen is unknown. The CDR3 spans 15 residues. V was pared by 1 base and J by 2 bases, with 3 bases of the junction left unmatched. Overall study results and limits: When malignant thyroid tumors were compared with benign nodules, TCR beta diversity was reportedly significantly higher in the malignant tumors. This held in both blood and tumor samples.

Thyroid surgery was preceded by no treatment in any patient. This TCR came from a female donor with papillary thyroid cancer or a benign thyroid nodule (not recorded which). Some clones in this sample may be carry-over from other donors' samples. The V and J genes are TRBV12-3 or TRBV12-4 and TRBJ2-3; TRBD2 aligns across 7 bases. Sequencing was done on a sample of blood. The CDR3 is CASSLGAGPTDTQYF. Here the CDR3 DNA reads TGTGCCAGCAGTTTAGGAGCGGGACCCACAGATACGCAGTATTTT.